A selection of T cell receptor beta chains follows, all from one sample in a study of response to subunit inactivated influenza vaccine. TCRdb redid the calling of the RT-PCR reads with MiXCR, one entry per CDR3 protein. The profile covers 400,000 to 650,000 distinct CDR3 sequences, with around 7.7% appearing a single time and roughly 13% taken by the ten largest. The material was PBMCs from blood, obtained 23 months after vaccination. The receptors here all came from a man between 50 and 75 years old who received an inactivated influenza vaccine. CDR3s include the opening cysteine and the closing phenylalanine or tryptophan. Fields, in order: V gene, CDR3 length, clone size, J gene, D gene, CDR3 protein, CDR3 DNA. D genes are given only for firm matches. Some rows have no size entry. The others give once, few or many, or a class for an expanded clone.

v_gene: TRBV11-1; len: 16; abundance: NA; j_gene: TRBJ2-1; d_gene: TRBD1; CDR3aa: CASRTGTGYSLHEQFF; CDR3nt: TGTGCCAGCAGAACCGGGACAGGGTATTCTCTACATGAGCAGTTCTTC
v_gene: TRBV5-1; len: 15; abundance: NA; j_gene: TRBJ2-7; d_gene: TRBD1; CDR3aa: CASSWSGTGWYEQYF; CDR3nt: TGCGCCAGCAGCTGGTCCGGGACAGGGTGGTACGAGCAGTACTTC
v_gene: TRBV5-1; len: 15; abundance: few; j_gene: TRBJ2-7; d_gene: TRBD2; CDR3aa: CASSQRTGTRVEQYF; CDR3nt: TGCGCCAGCAGCCAAAGAACCGGGACTAGAGTCGAGCAGTACTTC
v_gene: TRBV12-3/TRBV12-4; len: 15; abundance: many; j_gene: TRBJ1-2; d_gene: TRBD1; CDR3aa: CASSFVTGGSAGYTF; CDR3nt: TGTGCCAGCAGTTTTGTGACAGGGGGCTCGGCTGGCTACACCTTC
v_gene: TRBV29-1; len: 12; abundance: NA; j_gene: TRBJ2-1; d_gene: NA; CDR3aa: CSGGAYYNEQFF; CDR3nt: TGCAGCGGGGGGGCCTATTACAATGAGCAGTTCTTC
v_gene: TRBV7-2; len: 14; abundance: many; j_gene: TRBJ1-2; d_gene: NA; CDR3aa: CASSSSSQFGGYTF; CDR3nt: TGTGCCAGCAGCTCCTCGTCTCAATTCGGTGGCTACACCTTC
v_gene: TRBV20-1; len: 11; abundance: many; j_gene: TRBJ1-5; d_gene: NA; CDR3aa: CSAQGGQPQHF; CDR3nt: TGCAGTGCTCAGGGTGGCCAGCCCCAGCATTTT
v_gene: TRBV5-5; len: 15; abundance: few; j_gene: TRBJ1-1; d_gene: NA; CDR3aa: CASSLIDSLWEGAFF; CDR3nt: TGTGCCAGCAGCTTGATCGACAGCCTCTGGGAAGGAGCTTTCTTT
v_gene: TRBV20-1; len: 13; abundance: many; j_gene: TRBJ1-2; d_gene: NA; CDR3aa: CSARPDSYYGYTF; CDR3nt: TGCAGTGCTAGACCGGACAGCTACTATGGCTACACCTTC
v_gene: TRBV20-1; len: 14; abundance: few; j_gene: TRBJ2-7; d_gene: TRBD2; CDR3aa: CSARVLAGRYEQYF; CDR3nt: TGCAGTGCTAGAGTACTAGCGGGTCGCTACGAGCAGTACTTC
v_gene: TRBV7-2; len: 14; abundance: few; j_gene: TRBJ2-7; d_gene: NA; CDR3aa: CASSLEGSFGEQYF; CDR3nt: TGTGCCAGCAGCTTAGAGGGGTCCTTTGGCGAGCAGTACTTC
v_gene: TRBV25-1; len: 13; abundance: many; j_gene: TRBJ1-2; d_gene: NA; CDR3aa: CASSEPGNYGYTF; CDR3nt: TGTGCCAGCAGTGAACCGGGGAACTATGGCTACACCTTC
v_gene: TRBV7-2; len: 17; abundance: few; j_gene: TRBJ2-7; d_gene: TRBD2; CDR3aa: CASSWVGTSGASYEQYF; CDR3nt: TGTGCCAGCAGCTGGGTGGGGACTAGCGGGGCCTCCTACGAGCAGTACTTC
v_gene: TRBV29-1; len: 13; abundance: few; j_gene: TRBJ1-2; d_gene: NA; CDR3aa: CSVVSGADYGYTF; CDR3nt: TGCAGCGTTGTTTCCGGGGCAGACTATGGCTACACCTTC
v_gene: TRBV20-1; len: 14; abundance: few; j_gene: TRBJ2-1; d_gene: NA; CDR3aa: CSARGRANYNEQFF; CDR3nt: TGCAGTGCTAGAGGAAGGGCGAATTACAATGAGCAGTTCTTC
v_gene: TRBV20-1; len: 15; abundance: NA; j_gene: TRBJ1-4; d_gene: NA; CDR3aa: CSAISKGSSNEKLFF; CDR3nt: TGCAGTGCTATCTCCAAGGGTTCCTCTAATGAAAAACTGTTTTTT
v_gene: TRBV27; len: 16; abundance: many; j_gene: TRBJ2-7; d_gene: TRBD1; CDR3aa: CASSLSSWTGVDEQYF; CDR3nt: TGTGCCAGCAGTTTATCGTCGTGGACAGGGGTTGACGAGCAGTACTTC
v_gene: TRBV4-1; len: 11; abundance: NA; j_gene: TRBJ2-3; d_gene: NA; CDR3aa: CASSQAYTQYF; CDR3nt: TGCGCCAGCAGCCAAGCATATACGCAGTATTTT
v_gene: TRBV28; len: 15; abundance: NA; j_gene: TRBJ1-5; d_gene: NA; CDR3aa: CASSPTGHPNQPQHF; CDR3nt: TGTGCCAGCAGTCCGACAGGCCATCCCAATCAGCCCCAGCATTTT
v_gene: TRBV29-1; len: 13; abundance: many; j_gene: TRBJ1-4; d_gene: NA; CDR3aa: CSAGAGAGEKLFF; CDR3nt: TGCAGTGCAGGGGCAGGGGCGGGTGAAAAACTGTTTTTT
v_gene: TRBV6-5; len: 15; abundance: many; j_gene: TRBJ2-7; d_gene: TRBD2; CDR3aa: CASSLGLAGVGEQYF; CDR3nt: TGTGCCAGCAGTTTGGGACTAGCGGGAGTGGGCGAGCAGTACTTC
v_gene: TRBV5-5; len: 17; abundance: NA; j_gene: TRBJ2-2; d_gene: TRBD1; CDR3aa: CASSSHLDRGINGELFF; CDR3nt: TGTGCCAGCAGCTCCCATCTGGACAGGGGAATTAACGGGGAGCTGTTTTTT
v_gene: TRBV10-1; len: 14; abundance: few; j_gene: TRBJ1-4; d_gene: NA; CDR3aa: CASRPLGADEKLFF; CDR3nt: TGCGCCAGCCGCCCCCTCGGGGCGGACGAAAAACTGTTTTTT
v_gene: TRBV2; len: 13; abundance: NA; j_gene: TRBJ1-2; d_gene: NA; CDR3aa: CASRADGNYGYTF; CDR3nt: TGTGCCAGCAGAGCGGACGGGAACTATGGCTACACCTTC
v_gene: TRBV11-2; len: 14; abundance: many; j_gene: TRBJ2-7; d_gene: NA; CDR3aa: CASSLAQGRYEQYF; CDR3nt: TGTGCCAGCAGCTTAGCACAGGGGAGGTACGAGCAGTACTTC
v_gene: TRBV12-3/TRBV12-4; len: 14; abundance: few; j_gene: TRBJ2-5; d_gene: TRBD2; CDR3aa: CASSLTSGVETQYF; CDR3nt: TGTGCCAGCAGTCTGACTAGCGGGGTCGAGACCCAGTACTTC
v_gene: TRBV27; len: 15; abundance: NA; j_gene: TRBJ2-1; d_gene: NA; CDR3aa: CASSFRGTVYNEQFF; CDR3nt: TGTGCCAGCAGTTTCCGCGGGACCGTCTACAATGAGCAGTTCTTC
v_gene: TRBV5-1; len: 13; abundance: few; j_gene: TRBJ2-5; d_gene: NA; CDR3aa: CASSFFERETQYF; CDR3nt: TGCGCCAGCAGCTTTTTTGAGCGGGAGACCCAGTACTTC
v_gene: TRBV12-3/TRBV12-4; len: 13; abundance: few; j_gene: TRBJ1-2; d_gene: TRBD1; CDR3aa: CASSRQGTYGYTF; CDR3nt: TGTGCCAGCAGTCGACAGGGTACCTATGGCTACACCTTC
v_gene: TRBV6-4; len: 17; abundance: few; j_gene: TRBJ2-3; d_gene: TRBD1; CDR3aa: CACRTGMGRLCTDTQYF; CDR3nt: TGTGCCTGTCGGACAGGAATGGGCCGACTTTGCACAGATACGCAGTATTTT
v_gene: TRBV7-9; len: 17; abundance: many; j_gene: TRBJ2-1; d_gene: TRBD2; CDR3aa: CASSPRTSGTFYNEQFF; CDR3nt: TGTGCCAGCAGCCCGCGGACTAGCGGGACGTTCTACAATGAGCAGTTCTTC
v_gene: TRBV27; len: 16; abundance: few; j_gene: TRBJ2-2; d_gene: NA; CDR3aa: CASSYEPVGATGELFF; CDR3nt: TGTGCCAGCAGTTATGAGCCAGTCGGGGCTACCGGGGAGCTGTTTTTT
v_gene: TRBV5-1; len: 14; abundance: NA; j_gene: TRBJ2-7; d_gene: TRBD1; CDR3aa: CASRPGQPLYEQYF; CDR3nt: TGCGCCAGCAGACCGGGACAGCCTCTTTACGAGCAGTACTTC
v_gene: TRBV5-1; len: 15; abundance: few; j_gene: TRBJ1-2; d_gene: NA; CDR3aa: CASSPYSGGSGGYTF; CDR3nt: TGCGCCAGCAGCCCCTACTCTGGGGGGTCTGGAGGCTACACCTTC
v_gene: TRBV7-9; len: 13; abundance: NA; j_gene: TRBJ2-1; d_gene: NA; CDR3aa: CASSLSVANEQFF; CDR3nt: TGTGCCAGCAGCCTATCGGTAGCGAATGAGCAGTTCTTC
v_gene: TRBV11-2; len: 14; abundance: NA; j_gene: TRBJ2-7; d_gene: NA; CDR3aa: CASSLEVSGSEQYF; CDR3nt: TGTGCCAGCAGCTTAGAGGTTTCTGGGAGCGAGCAGTACTTC
v_gene: TRBV20-1; len: 17; abundance: NA; j_gene: TRBJ2-1; d_gene: TRBD2; CDR3aa: CSARPIGLAGTYNEQFF; CDR3nt: TGCAGTGCTAGACCAATCGGACTAGCGGGGACCTACAATGAGCAGTTCTTC
v_gene: TRBV6-1; len: 13; abundance: few; j_gene: TRBJ2-5; d_gene: NA; CDR3aa: CASSDLAQETQYF; CDR3nt: TGTGCCAGCAGTGACCTGGCCCAAGAGACCCAGTACTTC
v_gene: TRBV12-3/TRBV12-4; len: 14; abundance: many; j_gene: TRBJ1-1; d_gene: TRBD1; CDR3aa: CANKPGTDNTEAFF; CDR3nt: TGTGCCAATAAACCCGGGACAGACAACACTGAAGCTTTCTTT
v_gene: TRBV7-2; len: 14; abundance: many; j_gene: TRBJ1-6; d_gene: TRBD1; CDR3aa: CASSLGQHNSPLHF; CDR3nt: TGTGCCAGCAGCTTGGGACAGCATAATTCACCCCTCCACTTT
v_gene: TRBV4-1; len: 15; abundance: many; j_gene: TRBJ2-2; d_gene: TRBD1; CDR3aa: CASSQGQGIVGELFF; CDR3nt: TGCGCCAGCAGCCAGGGACAGGGCATCGTCGGGGAGCTGTTTTTT
v_gene: TRBV9; len: 17; abundance: NA; j_gene: TRBJ2-1; d_gene: TRBD2; CDR3aa: CASSNHLGTSGGNEQFF; CDR3nt: TGTGCCAGCAGCAACCACCTCGGGACTAGCGGGGGTAATGAGCAGTTCTTC
v_gene: TRBV12-3/TRBV12-4; len: 17; abundance: many; j_gene: TRBJ1-4; d_gene: TRBD1; CDR3aa: CASSFWDRGSANEKLFF; CDR3nt: TGTGCCAGCAGTTTTTGGGACAGGGGGTCGGCTAATGAAAAACTGTTTTTT
v_gene: TRBV20-1; len: 17; abundance: few; j_gene: TRBJ2-6; d_gene: NA; CDR3aa: CSARELQGFSGANVLTF; CDR3nt: TGCAGTGCTAGAGAACTACAGGGATTCTCTGGGGCCAACGTCCTGACTTTC
v_gene: TRBV4-3; len: 15; abundance: many; j_gene: TRBJ2-5; d_gene: NA; CDR3aa: CASSQGLLNQETQYF; CDR3nt: TGCGCCAGCAGCCAAGGCTTGTTGAACCAAGAGACCCAGTACTTC
v_gene: TRBV6-1; len: 15; abundance: many; j_gene: TRBJ2-2; d_gene: TRBD1; CDR3aa: CASSQQGADTGELFF; CDR3nt: TGTGCCAGCAGTCAACAGGGGGCGGACACCGGGGAGCTGTTTTTT
v_gene: TRBV5-6; len: 14; abundance: few; j_gene: TRBJ2-7; d_gene: NA; CDR3aa: CASSLGTVEREQYF; CDR3nt: TGTGCCAGCAGCTTGGGCACTGTCGAGAGGGAGCAGTACTTC
v_gene: TRBV10-3; len: 15; abundance: few; j_gene: TRBJ2-7; d_gene: TRBD1; CDR3aa: CAISRGTGTTYEQYF; CDR3nt: TGTGCCATCAGTCGAGGGACAGGGACTACCTACGAGCAGTACTTC
v_gene: TRBV14; len: 19; abundance: many; j_gene: TRBJ2-1; d_gene: TRBD2; CDR3aa: CASSLTGLAGYSSYNEQFF; CDR3nt: TGTGCCAGCAGCCTTACGGGACTAGCGGGGTATAGCTCCTACAATGAGCAGTTCTTC
v_gene: TRBV20-1; len: 13; abundance: few; j_gene: TRBJ2-3; d_gene: TRBD2; CDR3aa: CSASTSGTDTQYF; CDR3nt: TGCAGTGCGTCTACTAGCGGCACAGATACGCAGTATTTT
v_gene: TRBV7-2; len: 15; abundance: few; j_gene: TRBJ1-2; d_gene: NA; CDR3aa: CASSPIIDPNYGYTF; CDR3nt: TGTGCCAGCAGCCCCATCATCGACCCTAACTATGGCTACACCTTC